Each of the 29 T cell receptor beta chains below was sequenced from the same sample in a study of cytomegalovirus exposure and HLA in healthy donors. Assay: immunoSEQ multiplex PCR; the TCRdb copy retains only in-frame clones and omits some. In the table there are fewer than 150,000 clones, approximately 86% of which are singletons. The sample comprised PBMCs. These receptor sequences come from a man aged 18-30 years in good health and CMV-seropositive.

The chain combines TRBV5-1 with TRBJ2-7; 8 nucleotides agree with TRBD1. Trimming removed 4 bases from V and 0 bases from J; junction bases left unmatched: 9. Germline CDR1 and CDR2: SGHRS and YFSETQ. The CDR3 runs 16 residues. The CDR3, as DNA: TGCGCCAGCAGCCCGTTGACAGGGGCGAGCTCCTACGAGCAGTACTTC. Translated: CASSPLTGASSYEQYF.

This chain links TRBV25-1 with TRBJ1-1, with D possibly matching TRBD1 (5 bases). V was trimmed by 2 bases and J by 4 bases, leaving 11 bases between them. The length of the CDR3 is 14 residues. Germline CDR1 and CDR2: MGHDK and SYGVNS. The CDR3 reads CASSETGGGTEAFF. The CDR3 region has the DNA TGTGCCAGCAGTGAAACCGGGGGGGGCACTGAAGCTTTCTTT.

This sequence joins TRBV18 and TRBJ2-1; TRBD1 might be the D (5 bases). Germline V lookup: CDR1 KGHSH, CDR2 LQKENI. CDR3 size: 13 residues. The V end was cut by 8 bases, the J end by 4 bases, with 12 bases between. The DNA of the CDR3 is TGTGCCAGCGCACGTGACAGTTACAATGAGCAGTTCTTC. This gives the protein CASARDSYNEQFF.

The rearrangement uses TRBV30 and TRBJ2-7; maybe TRBD1 (6 bases). Trimming took 4 bases from V and 2 from J, leaving 12 bases between them. Germline V gives CDR1 GTSNPN, CDR2 SVGIG (reference sequence). The CDR3 is 13 amino acids. In nucleotides, the CDR3 is TGTGCCTGGATGAGGCAGGGGCCCTACGAGCAGTACTTC. Amino acid sequence: CAWMRQGPYEQYF. Full variable domain (rest looked up from reference TRBV30 and TRBJ2-7): SQTIHQWPATLVQPVGSPLSLECTVEGTSNPNLYWYRQAAGRGLQLLFYSVGIGQISSEVPQNLSASRPQDRQFILSSKKLLLSDSGFYLCAWMRQGPYEQYFGPGTRLTVT.

With regard to this clone: The junction and the germline gene differ at one end; a read error may be behind it. This chain links TRBV5-6 with TRBJ2-4, with TRBD1 matching over 7 bases. CDR1 and CDR2 from the germline V gene are SGHDT and YYEEEE. The CDR3 contains 13 residues. The DNA for the CDR3 is TGTGCCAGCAGCCTCGGGACAGTTGGGATGGGACGTTTC. This sequence encodes CASSLGTVGMGRF.

V usage is TRBV5-1 and J usage is TRBJ1-4; D gene uncertain. The CDR3 is 14 residues long. The V end lost 4 bases, the J end lost 2 bases, and 9 bases lay between the germline ends. Germline values: CDR1 SGHRS, CDR2 YFSETQ. The CDR3 protein is CASSRGQTNEKLFF. The CDR3, as DNA: TGCGCCAGCAGCCGGGGTCAGACTAATGAAAAACTGTTTTTT.

A single count supports this clone. The chain is built from TRBV11-3 and TRBJ2-1; 11 nucleotides align to TRBD1. V was clipped by 1 base and J by 8 bases; unmatched bases: 7. In germline, CDR1 is SGHNT, CDR2 YENEEA. The CDR3 totals 16 residues. This chain's CDR3 is CASSLGDRGRGDEQFF. In DNA, the CDR3 is TGTGCCAGCAGCTTAGGGGACAGGGGGAGAGGCGATGAGCAGTTCTTC.

This chain links TRBV10-1 with TRBJ2-7; no definite D call. Germline V gives CDR1 WNHNN, CDR2 SYGVQD (reference sequence). Trimming stripped 0 bases from V and 3 bases from J, with 6 bases between. This CDR3 region has 13 residues. CDR3 sequence (DNA): TGCGCCAGCAGTGAGTCCCACAGCTACGAGCAGTACTTC. This sequence encodes CASSESHSYEQYF.

The genes are TRBV18 and TRBJ1-2; possible D gene TRBD1, 6 bases. The CDR3 is made up of 15 amino acids. Germline loops: CDR1 KGHSH, CDR2 LQKENI. Trimming took off 2 bases at V and 6 bases at J, with 16 bases between the two ends. In DNA form, the CDR3 reads TGTGCCAGCTCACCAGGCACAGGGAGGGAGGATGGCTACACCTTC. Translated, it gives CASSPGTGREDGYTF.

This clone was seen a few times. V usage is TRBV15 and J usage is TRBJ1-2, with TRBD1 matching over 7 bases. After removal of 3 bases from V and 8 bases from J, the junction contained 6 bases not matched to a gene. The CDR3 consists of 13 residues. CDR1 and CDR2 from the germline V gene are LNHNV and YYDKDF (reference sequence). Written as DNA, the CDR3 is TGTGCCACCAGCAGGCAGGGGGGTTGGGGCTACACCTTC. Protein sequence: CATSRQGGWGYTF.

The chain combines TRBV4-1 with TRBJ2-2; D possibly corresponds to TRBD2 (5 bases). The CDR3 has 17 amino acids. V gave up 0 bases and J gave up 5 bases, with 16 bases separating them. The germline V gene has CDR1 MGHRA and CDR2 YSYEKL. CDR3 nucleotides: TGCGCCAGCAGCCAAGAGAGGGCACAGACTCAAACCGGGGAGCTGTTTTTT. Translated, it gives CASSQERAQTQTGELFF.

This clone was observed once. In DNA form, the CDR3 reads TGTGCCAGCAGTTTAGGGGGACAGGGCTACGAGCAGTACTTC. Translation gives CASSLGGQGYEQYF. The chain carries TRBV27 and TRBJ2-7; 9 bases line up with TRBD1. Germline assignment: CDR1 MNHEY and CDR2 SMNVEV (reference sequence). The CDR3 has 14 residues. V shed 2 bases and J 3 bases; nucleotides not matched to a gene: 2.

V and J are TRBV7-7 and TRBJ1-4; the match to TRBD1 covers 9 bases. Germline trimming cut 5 bases from V and 8 bases from J; bases unmatched to any gene: 9. Germline lookup yields CDR1 SSHAT and CDR2 FNYEAQ (reference sequence). This CDR3 comprises 15 residues. DNA for the CDR3: TGTGCCAGCAGCGCCGGGACAGGGAGGGGCGAAAAACTGTTTTTT. It encodes CASSAGTGRGEKLFF.

V gene TRBV2 combines with J gene TRBJ2-3, with 7 bases fitting TRBD2. CDR1 and CDR2 (germline): SNHLY, FYNNEI. CDR3 size: 15 residues. The ends lost 4 bases at V and 3 bases at J; junction bases unmatched: 7. The CDR3 sequence: CASSVASGLTDTQYF. The CDR3 DNA sequence: TGTGCCAGCAGTGTGGCTAGCGGCCTTACAGATACGCAGTATTTT.

The rearrangement joins TRBV5-1 to TRBJ2-3; D perhaps matches TRBD2 (6 bases). CDR3 length: 14 amino acids. V lost 5 bases and J 9 bases, leaving 19 bases between the germline ends. Germline V gene lookup returns CDR1 SGHRS and CDR2 YFSETQ. The CDR3 DNA reads as TGCGCCAGCAGTAGGACGGGAGAGAGGGAGACGCAGTATTTT. This sequence encodes CASSRTGERETQYF.

The J gene is TRBJ1-1, the V gene TRBV2, with 9 positions matching TRBD1. Germline V lookup: CDR1 SNHLY, CDR2 FYNNEI. Germline trimming cut 4 bases from V and 1 base from J; bases unmatched to any gene: 4. CDR3 length: 15 residues. For the CDR3, the DNA is TGTGCCAGCAGTGCCTCGGACAGGGGGAACACTGAAGCTTTCTTT. Its protein product is CASSASDRGNTEAFF. The whole variable domain, remainder taken from reference TRBV2 and TRBJ1-1, is EPEVTQTPSHQVTQMGQEVILRCVPISNHLYFYWYRQILGQKVEFLVSFYNNEISEKSEIFDDQFSVERPDGSNFTLKIRSTKLEDSAMYFCASSASDRGNTEAFFGQGTRLTVV.

The CDR3 nucleotides are TGTGCCAGCAGCAAAGACGACCAGCGGGTACACGACAATGAGCAGTTCTTC. It translates to CASSKDDQRVHDNEQFF. The chain combines TRBV13 with TRBJ2-1; D is perhaps TRBD2 (6 bases). Between the trimmed V and J ends, which lost 5 bases and 5 bases, there was a span of 22 bases. The CDR3 is 17 residues long. CDR1 and CDR2 from the germline V gene are PRHDT and FYEKMQ (reference sequence).

This rearrangement joins TRBV18 to TRBJ1-3; possibly TRBD1 for D (6 bases). The germline V gene encodes CDR1 KGHSH and CDR2 LQKENI. This CDR3 spans 14 amino acids. Trimming cost V 3 bases and J 2 bases, with 8 bases left between them. The chain's CDR3 is CASSPYRAGNTIYF. The CDR3 DNA reads as TGTGCCAGCTCACCCTACAGGGCTGGAAACACCATATATTTT.

The rearrangement uses TRBV15 and TRBJ1-2, with D uncertain. The CDR3 is made up of 15 amino acids. CDR1 LNHNV and CDR2 YYDKDF come from the germline V gene (reference sequence). V gave up 0 bases and J gave up 5 bases, with 13 bases separating them. DNA of the CDR3: TGTGCCACCAGCAGAGATCTGGGCACCGAATATGGCTACACCTTC. Translating it yields CATSRDLGTEYGYTF.

J is TRBJ2-3 and V is TRBV7-9; unclear D gene. Germline assignment: CDR1 SEHNR and CDR2 FQNEAQ (reference sequence). The CDR3 length is 16 residues. V was cut by 4 bases and J by 0 bases, with 14 bases left in between. The CDR3 spells CASSSKRSLSTDTQYF. The CDR3 DNA reads TGTGCCAGCAGCTCCAAGAGGTCCCTAAGCACAGATACGCAGTATTTT.

This clone was counted once. This sequence joins TRBV18 and TRBJ2-7; weak D call: TRBD1 (5 bases). The CDR3 is 14 amino acids. Trimming cost V 3 bases and J 4 bases, with 13 bases left between them. Germline CDR1 KGHSH, CDR2 LQKENI. CDR3 nucleotides: TGTGCCAGCTCACCTTCGGCAGGGTCGTACGAGCAGTACTTC. It translates to CASSPSAGSYEQYF.

The V and J genes are TRBV18 and TRBJ1-1, with D possibly being TRBD1 (5 bases). The V end lost 3 bases, the J end lost 1 base, and 12 bases lay between the germline ends. Germline values: CDR1 KGHSH, CDR2 LQKENI. CDR3 length: 15 amino acids. Here the CDR3 DNA reads TGTGCCAGCTCACCTGGGGCAGGTCGGAACACTGAAGCTTTCTTT. It yields the protein CASSPGAGRNTEAFF.

The J gene is TRBJ2-7, the V gene TRBV27, with 7 bases aligning to TRBD1. CDR3 length: 14 residues. The ends lost 5 bases at V and 4 bases at J; junction bases unmatched: 8. Germline loops: CDR1 MNHEY, CDR2 SMNVEV (reference sequence). CDR3 in amino acids: CASSLGQAVYEQYF. The CDR3 nucleotides read TGTGCCAGCAGTCTTGGACAGGCAGTGTACGAGCAGTACTTC.

This chain uses TRBV5-1 with TRBJ1-6, with D possibly matching TRBD1 (6 bases). V was trimmed by 4 bases and J by 7 bases, leaving 12 bases between them. The CDR3 has 14 residues. Germline V gene sequence: CDR1 SGHRS, CDR2 YFSETQ. The CDR3 DNA sequence: TGCGCCAGCAGCCCGGACAGACCCAATTCACCCCTCCACTTT. Translation: CASSPDRPNSPLHF.

The J gene is TRBJ2-5, the V gene TRBV13, with 11 positions matching TRBD2. Germline lookup yields CDR1 PRHDT and CDR2 FYEKMQ (reference sequence). The ends lost 6 bases at V and 7 bases at J; junction bases unmatched: 7. The CDR3 covers 14 residues. The CDR3, as DNA: TGTGCCAGCAGGGTAGCGGGGGGGCCCGGGACCCAGTACTTC. Amino acid sequence: CASRVAGGPGTQYF.

The chain carries TRBV27 and TRBJ1-5; TRBD1 matches 9 bases. Germline V gives CDR1 MNHEY, CDR2 SMNVEV (reference sequence). J lost 3 bases, V lost 4 bases, and 7 bases had no gene match. This CDR3 comprises 16 residues. CDR3 protein: CASSSYGTGYNQPQHF. The DNA of the CDR3 is TGTGCCAGCAGTTCGTACGGGACAGGGTACAATCAGCCCCAGCATTTT.

CDR3 region: CASSPSGVRPDTQYF. The CDR3 nucleotides read TGTGCCAGCAGCCCATCGGGGGTTAGGCCAGATACGCAGTATTTT. The chain links TRBV9 to TRBJ2-3; perhaps TRBD2 as D (6 bases). Trimming took off 4 bases at V and 4 bases at J, with 16 bases between the two ends. The CDR3 extends over 15 amino acids. Germline V gene data show CDR1 as SGDLS and CDR2 as YYNGEE.

The chain combines TRBV18 with TRBJ2-3; 8 bases align to TRBD1. The CDR3 has 16 residues. Unmatched junction bases numbered 8, after V lost 4 bases and J lost 2 bases. Germline assignment: CDR1 KGHSH and CDR2 LQKENI. The chain's CDR3 is CASSREGTGHTDTQYF. In nucleotides, the CDR3 is TGTGCCAGCTCACGCGAAGGGACAGGACACACAGATACGCAGTATTTT.

The chain couples TRBV7-9 to TRBJ1-1; 7 positions agree with TRBD1. The germline gives CDR1 SEHNR, CDR2 FQNEAQ (reference sequence). The CDR3 contains 14 residues. Losses at the gene ends were 0 bases for V and 6 bases for J; bases not matched to a gene: 4. The CDR3 DNA sequence: TGTGCCAGCAGCTTAGCGCAGGGGGTTGCTGAAGCTTTCTTT. Its translation: CASSLAQGVAEAFF.